The 19 T cell receptor beta chains in this list originate from one sample, sequenced in a study of cytomegalovirus exposure and HLA in healthy donors. Profiled with immunoSEQ multiplex PCR; TCRdb holds only in-frame clones, not every one. The table has roughly 67,000 clones, roughly nine tenths seen once. The material sequenced was PBMCs. The receptors originated from a man aged 18 to 30 in good health and CMV-seronegative.

CDR3 DNA: TGTGCCAGCAGTCATAGCGGGAGGGCCCAAGAGACCCAGTACTTC. This translates into CASSHSGRAQETQYF. The chain employs TRBV6-5 and TRBJ2-5, with TRBD2 identical over 11 bases. V was clipped by 5 bases and J by 1 base; unmatched bases: 3. The length of the CDR3 is 15 residues. CDR1 and CDR2 from the germline V gene are MNHEY and SVGAGI.

The rearrangement joins TRBV4-2 to TRBJ2-2; D is perhaps TRBD2 (5 bases). V was cut by 0 bases and J by 0 bases, with 11 bases left in between. The CDR3 loop spans 17 amino acids. Germline lookup yields CDR1 LGHNA and CDR2 YNFKEQ. In DNA form, the CDR3 reads TGTGCCAGCAGCCAAGACCGGAGGTCCCCGAACACCGGGGAGCTGTTTTTT. Residues: CASSQDRRSPNTGELFF.

This rearrangement joins TRBV29-1 to TRBJ1-1; D remains unclear. CDR1 and CDR2 from the germline V gene are SQVTM and ANQGSEA. V lost 4 bases and J lost 7, with 10 bases in between. The length of the CDR3 is 11 residues. The CDR3 bases are TGCAGCGTTGGAGGGCAGTTTGAAGCTTTCTTT. This encodes CSVGGQFEAFF.

The CDR3 DNA sequence: TGTGCCAGCAGCGGTAGGGGCAGCTCCTACGAGCAGTACTTC. Translating it yields CASSGRGSSYEQYF. The chain couples TRBV6-5 to TRBJ2-7; D perhaps matches TRBD1 (5 bases). V lost 6 bases and J 0 bases, leaving 12 bases between the germline ends. CDR1 and CDR2 from the germline V gene are MNHEY and SVGAGI. This CDR3 spans 14 amino acids.

This clone was counted once. The V call is TRBV28, the J call TRBJ2-5, with a weak D call TRBD1 (6 bases). Germline CDR1 and CDR2: MDHEN and SYDVKM. The V gene lost 6 bases and the J gene lost 1 base, with 15 bases spanning the gap. The CDR3 spans 15 residues. The DNA for the CDR3 is TGTGCCAGCAGCCACAGGGATAGACCCCAAGAGACCCAGTACTTC. Translated, it gives CASSHRDRPQETQYF.

This clone was seen once. This chain connects TRBV2 to TRBJ1-5, with D possibly being TRBD1 (6 bases). From germline, CDR1 is SNHLY and CDR2 FYNNEI. V was clipped by 6 bases and J by 2 bases, with 14 bases between them. This CDR3 contains 15 residues. The CDR3, as DNA: TGTGCCAGCAGAGCCCGGGACACTGGCAATCAGCCCCAGCATTTT. Translated, it gives CASRARDTGNQPQHF.

The chain is built from TRBV15 and TRBJ2-1; 9 bases line up with TRBD1. Germline trimming cut 5 bases from V and 5 bases from J; bases unmatched to any gene: 10. Germline CDR1 and CDR2: LNHNV and YYDKDF (reference sequence). There are 16 residues in the CDR3. The CDR3 coding sequence is TGTGCCACCAGCGGCGACACAGGGGGCTGGGACAATGAGCAGTTCTTC. As protein: CATSGDTGGWDNEQFF.

The J gene is TRBJ2-3, the V gene TRBV5-6; D might be TRBD2 (6 bases). Trimming removed 4 bases from V and 6 bases from J, with 15 bases in between. Germline V CDR1 and CDR2: SGHDT, YYEEEE. This CDR3 comprises 14 residues. Here the CDR3 DNA reads TGTGCCAGCAGCGCGGGACCAGTGGTGGATACGCAGTATTTT. Translating gives CASSAGPVVDTQYF.

The V call is TRBV4-3, the J call TRBJ1-4; D is unclear. The CDR3 loop spans 13 amino acids. V lost 1 base and J lost 11, with 11 bases in between. CDR1 and CDR2 (germline): LGHNA, YSLEER. CDR3 region: CASSQGVSDKLFF. The CDR3 region has the DNA TGCGCCAGCAGCCAAGGAGTGAGCGACAAACTGTTTTTT.

Comments on this clone: The junction does not match germline at one end; this may be a read error. The rearrangement links TRBV7-7 to TRBJ2-1; the match to TRBD2 covers 11 bases. This CDR3 is 15 amino acids long. The germline V gene encodes CDR1 SSHAT and CDR2 FNYEAQ (reference sequence). The CDR3 bases are TGTGCTAGCAGCCCCGGGACTAGCGGCTACAATGAGCAGTTCTTC. Its translation is CASSPGTSGYNEQFF.

The chain carries TRBV7-3 and TRBJ2-7, with D possibly TRBD2 on 5 matching bases. V was clipped by 4 bases and J by 6 bases, with 19 bases between them. The CDR3 loop spans 15 amino acids. From germline, CDR1 is SGHTA and CDR2 FQGTGA. CDR3 sequence: CASSSYLGSLSEQYF. CDR3 in DNA: TGTGCCAGCAGCTCCTACCTAGGGAGTCTGAGCGAGCAGTACTTC.

This clone was observed a single time. The chain couples TRBV29-1 to TRBJ1-2; D unresolved. V was clipped by 7 bases and J by 7 bases, with 19 bases between them. Per germline, CDR1 SQVTM and CDR2 ANQGSEA. CDR3 length: 13 amino acids. The CDR3 nucleotides read TGCAGCGCCCTCGTTGATTCAGGTCCTGGCTACACCTTC. It encodes CSALVDSGPGYTF.

The chain uses TRBV5-1 and TRBJ1-1; TRBD1 aligns across 11 bases. The CDR3 has 16 residues. Looked up from germline, CDR1 is SGHRS and CDR2 is YFSETQ. V lost 3 bases and J lost 3; bases outside the gene matches: 7. The CDR3 loop reads CASSWTGGAMDTEAFF. For the CDR3, the DNA is TGCGCCAGCAGCTGGACAGGGGGCGCGATGGACACTGAAGCTTTCTTT.

The chain uses TRBV11-2 and TRBJ2-1; 8 nucleotides line up with TRBD2. This CDR3 has 16 residues. V was pared by 4 bases and J by 4 bases, with 9 bases of the junction left unmatched. The germline CDR1 and CDR2 sequences are SGHAT and FQNNGV. Here the CDR3 reads CASSSTTSALYNEQFF. The CDR3 region has the DNA TGTGCCAGCAGCTCCACGACTAGCGCCTTGTACAATGAGCAGTTCTTC. The complete variable domain, with remaining parts taken from reference TRBV11-2 and TRBJ2-1, reads EAGVAQSPRYKIIEKRQSVAFWCNPISGHATLYWYQQILGQGPKLLIQFQNNGVVDDSQLPKDRFSAERLKGVDSTLKIQPAKLEDSAVYLCASSSTTSALYNEQFFGPGTRLTVL.

This chain uses TRBV7-2 with TRBJ1-2, with TRBD1 as a possible D gene (6 bases). The CDR3 has 12 amino acids. The germline V gene has CDR1 SGHTA and CDR2 FQGNSA. V lost 11 bases to trimming and J lost 4 bases, with 14 bases between them. The DNA of the CDR3 is TGTGCCGGCAATTCAGGGGTCTATGGCTACACCTTC. Translated, it gives CAGNSGVYGYTF.

V is TRBV9 and J is TRBJ2-7, with D perhaps TRBD2 (6 bases). V gave up 3 bases and J gave up 7 bases, with 11 bases separating them. The germline V gene has CDR1 SGDLS and CDR2 YYNGEE. The CDR3 loop spans 12 amino acids. CDR3 protein: CASSGDFPEQYF. The CDR3 DNA reads as TGTGCCAGCAGCGGGGACTTCCCGGAGCAGTACTTC.

The genes are TRBV4-1 and TRBJ2-1; the match to TRBD2 covers 12 bases. This CDR3 comprises 16 residues. The ends lost 3 bases at V and 5 bases at J; junction bases unmatched: 5. Germline V gives CDR1 MGHRA, CDR2 YSYEKL. CDR3 sequence reads: CASSHRGLAGNNEQFF. The CDR3 bases are TGCGCCAGCAGCCACCGGGGACTAGCGGGCAACAATGAGCAGTTCTTC.

This clone has more than one count but fewer than ten. The chain joins TRBV7-3 to TRBJ2-7, with a weak D call TRBD2 (6 bases). CDR1 and CDR2 from the germline V gene are SGHTA and FQGTGA. This CDR3 has 15 amino acids. Trimming cost V 1 base and J 1 base, with 11 bases left between them. The CDR3 region is CASSLKGGKSYEQYF. The CDR3 bases are TGTGCCAGCAGCTTAAAGGGCGGGAAATCCTACGAGCAGTACTTC.

V is TRBV5-1 and J is TRBJ2-1; D possibly corresponds to TRBD2 (6 bases). Between the trimmed V and J ends, which lost 3 bases and 7 bases, there was a span of 20 bases. This CDR3 contains 16 residues. From germline, CDR1 is SGHRS and CDR2 YFSETQ. Here the CDR3 DNA reads TGCGCCAGCAGCTCGGACGGGACTCCTATAGGGAATGAGCAGTTCTTC. Encoded protein: CASSSDGTPIGNEQFF.